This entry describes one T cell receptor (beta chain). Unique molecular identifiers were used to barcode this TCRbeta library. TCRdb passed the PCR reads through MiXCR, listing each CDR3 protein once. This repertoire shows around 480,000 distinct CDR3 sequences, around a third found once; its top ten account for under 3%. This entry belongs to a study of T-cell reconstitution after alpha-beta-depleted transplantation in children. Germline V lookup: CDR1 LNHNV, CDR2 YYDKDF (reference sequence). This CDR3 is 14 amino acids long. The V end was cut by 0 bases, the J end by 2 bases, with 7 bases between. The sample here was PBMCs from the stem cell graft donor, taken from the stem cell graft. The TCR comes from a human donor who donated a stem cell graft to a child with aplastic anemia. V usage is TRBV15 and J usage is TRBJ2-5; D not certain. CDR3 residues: CATSREGSQETQYF. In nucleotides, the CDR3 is TGTGCCACCAGCAGAGAGGGCTCTCAAGAGACCCAGTACTTC.